This T cell receptor beta chain derives from a study of CD8 T cells in ankylosing spondylitis. Study-level results: A motif of fewer than ten highly homologous TCR beta variants was seen as apparently characteristic of ankylosing spondylitis blood.

This clonotype was found a few times. The antigen remains undetermined. TCRdb passed the 5' RACE reads through MiXCR, listing each CDR3 protein once. Here the sample spans almost 400,000 distinct CDR3 sequences, around 22% being singletons. The CDR3 is made up of 14 amino acids. From germline, CDR1 is SEHNR and CDR2 FQNEAQ (reference sequence). Trimming removed 4 bases from V and 5 bases from J, with 15 bases in between. Sequencing used blood, either unsorted or a sorted T cell fraction (not recorded which). The receptor's source is a male donor with ankylosing spondylitis. J is TRBJ2-7 and V is TRBV7-9; D gene ambiguous. CDR3 in amino acids: CASSSRTRTDEQYF. As DNA, the CDR3 is TGTGCCAGCAGCTCCCGGACGAGGACGGACGAGCAGTACTTC.